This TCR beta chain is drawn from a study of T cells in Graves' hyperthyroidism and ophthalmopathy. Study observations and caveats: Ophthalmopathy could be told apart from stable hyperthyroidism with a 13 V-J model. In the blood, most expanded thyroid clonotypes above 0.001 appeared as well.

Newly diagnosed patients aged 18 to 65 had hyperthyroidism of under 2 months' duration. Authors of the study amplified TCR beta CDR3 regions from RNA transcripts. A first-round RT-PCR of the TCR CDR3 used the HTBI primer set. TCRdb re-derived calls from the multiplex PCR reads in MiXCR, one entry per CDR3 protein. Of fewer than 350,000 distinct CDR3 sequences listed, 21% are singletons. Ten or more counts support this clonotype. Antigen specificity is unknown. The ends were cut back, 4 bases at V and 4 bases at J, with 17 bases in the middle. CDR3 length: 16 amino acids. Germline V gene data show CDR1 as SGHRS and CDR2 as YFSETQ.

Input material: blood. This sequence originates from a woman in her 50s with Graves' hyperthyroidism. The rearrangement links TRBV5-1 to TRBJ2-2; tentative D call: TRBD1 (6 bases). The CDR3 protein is CASSPFGRGVTGELFF. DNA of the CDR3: TGCGCCAGCAGCCCATTCGGCAGGGGCGTCACCGGGGAGCTGTTTTTT.